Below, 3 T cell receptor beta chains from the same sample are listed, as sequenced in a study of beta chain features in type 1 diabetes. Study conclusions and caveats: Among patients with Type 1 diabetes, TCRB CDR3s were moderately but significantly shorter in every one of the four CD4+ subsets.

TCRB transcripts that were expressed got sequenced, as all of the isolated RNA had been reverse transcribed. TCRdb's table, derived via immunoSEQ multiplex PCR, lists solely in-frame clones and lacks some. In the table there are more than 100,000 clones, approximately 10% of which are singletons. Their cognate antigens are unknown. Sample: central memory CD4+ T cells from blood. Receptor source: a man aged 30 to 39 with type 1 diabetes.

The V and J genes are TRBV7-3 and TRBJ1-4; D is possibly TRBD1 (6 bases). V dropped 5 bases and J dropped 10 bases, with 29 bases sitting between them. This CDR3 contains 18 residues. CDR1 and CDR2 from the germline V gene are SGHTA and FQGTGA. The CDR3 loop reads CASSHRPDWPGGAPKLFF. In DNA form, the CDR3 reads TGTGCCAGCAGCCACCGACCAGATTGGCCGGGGGGCGCCCCAAAACTGTTTTTT.

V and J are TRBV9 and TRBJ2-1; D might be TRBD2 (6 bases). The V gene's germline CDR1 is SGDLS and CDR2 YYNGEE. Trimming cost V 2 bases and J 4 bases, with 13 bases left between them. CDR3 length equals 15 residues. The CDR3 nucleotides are TGTGCCAGCAGCGTGGGAGGCTCGTTTTACAATGAGCAGTTCTTC. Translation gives CASSVGGSFYNEQFF.

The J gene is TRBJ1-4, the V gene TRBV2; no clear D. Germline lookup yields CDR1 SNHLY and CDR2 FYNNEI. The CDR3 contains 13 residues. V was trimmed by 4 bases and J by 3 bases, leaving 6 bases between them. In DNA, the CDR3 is TGTGCCAGCAGTGCTCAGGCTAATGAAAAACTGTTTTTT. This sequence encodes CASSAQANEKLFF.